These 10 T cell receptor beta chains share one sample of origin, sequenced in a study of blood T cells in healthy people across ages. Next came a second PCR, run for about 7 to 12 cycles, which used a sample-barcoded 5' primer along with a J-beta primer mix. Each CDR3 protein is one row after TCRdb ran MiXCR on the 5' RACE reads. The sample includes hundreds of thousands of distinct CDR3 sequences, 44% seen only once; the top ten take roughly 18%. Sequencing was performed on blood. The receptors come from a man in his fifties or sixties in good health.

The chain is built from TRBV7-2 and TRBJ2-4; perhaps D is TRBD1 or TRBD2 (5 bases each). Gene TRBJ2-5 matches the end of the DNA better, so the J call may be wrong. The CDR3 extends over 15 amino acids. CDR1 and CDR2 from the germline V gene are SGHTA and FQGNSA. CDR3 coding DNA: TGTGCCAGCAGCTTGTTCACTAGAGGGGAGGAGACCCAGTACTTC. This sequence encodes CASSLFTRGEETQYF.

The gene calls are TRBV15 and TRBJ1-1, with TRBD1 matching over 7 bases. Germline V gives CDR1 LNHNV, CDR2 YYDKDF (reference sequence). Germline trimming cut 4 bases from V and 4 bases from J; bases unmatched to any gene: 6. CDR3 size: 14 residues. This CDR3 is CATSNPTGSTEAFF. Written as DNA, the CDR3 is TGTGCCACCAGCAACCCGACAGGGAGCACTGAAGCTTTCTTT.

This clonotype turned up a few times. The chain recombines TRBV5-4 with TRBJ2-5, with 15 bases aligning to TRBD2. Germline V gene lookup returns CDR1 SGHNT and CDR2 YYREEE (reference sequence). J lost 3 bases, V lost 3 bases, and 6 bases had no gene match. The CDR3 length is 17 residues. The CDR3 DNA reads TGTGCCAGCAGCTCCGGGACTAGCGGGGGGTCCGAAGAGACCCAGTACTTC. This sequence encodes CASSSGTSGGSEETQYF. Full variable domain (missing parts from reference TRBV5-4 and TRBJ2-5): ETGVTQSPTHLIKTRGQQVTLRCSSQSGHNTVSWYQQALGQGPQFIFQYYREEENGRGNFPPRFSGLQFPNYSSELNVNALELDDSALYLCASSSGTSGGSEETQYFGPGTRLLVL.

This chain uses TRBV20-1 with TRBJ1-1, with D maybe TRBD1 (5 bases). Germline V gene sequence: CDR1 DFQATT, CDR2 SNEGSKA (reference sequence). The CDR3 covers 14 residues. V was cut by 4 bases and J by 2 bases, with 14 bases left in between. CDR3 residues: CSAIQGYSNTEAFF. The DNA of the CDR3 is TGCAGTGCTATCCAGGGATACTCAAACACTGAAGCTTTCTTT.

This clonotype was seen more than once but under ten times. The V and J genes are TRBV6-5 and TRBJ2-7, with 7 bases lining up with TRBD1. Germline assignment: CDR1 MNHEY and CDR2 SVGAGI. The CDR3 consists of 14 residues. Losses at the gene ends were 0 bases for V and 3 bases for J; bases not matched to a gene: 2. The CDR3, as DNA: TGTGCCAGCAGTTACTCAGCAGGGGGCTACGAGCAGTACTTC. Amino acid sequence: CASSYSAGGYEQYF.

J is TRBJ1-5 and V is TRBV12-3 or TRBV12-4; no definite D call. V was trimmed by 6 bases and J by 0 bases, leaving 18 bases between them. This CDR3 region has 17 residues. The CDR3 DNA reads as TGTGCCAGCAGCCCATGGAGCGGGCGCGATAGCAATCAGCCCCAGCATTTT. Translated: CASSPWSGRDSNQPQHF.

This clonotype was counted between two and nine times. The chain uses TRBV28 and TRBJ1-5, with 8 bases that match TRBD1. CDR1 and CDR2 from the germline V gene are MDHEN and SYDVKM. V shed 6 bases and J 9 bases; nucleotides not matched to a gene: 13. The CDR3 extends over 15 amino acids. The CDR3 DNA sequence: TGTGCCAGCAGCTCATACGGACAGGGAGGACGGCCCCAGCATTTT. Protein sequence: CASSSYGQGGRPQHF.

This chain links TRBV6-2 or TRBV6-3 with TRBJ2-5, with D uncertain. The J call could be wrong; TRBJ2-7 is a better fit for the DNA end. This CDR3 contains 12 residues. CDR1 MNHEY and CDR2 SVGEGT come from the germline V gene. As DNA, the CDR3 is TGTGCCAGCAGTAGCCGCAACTACGAGCAGTACTTC. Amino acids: CASSSRNYEQYF.

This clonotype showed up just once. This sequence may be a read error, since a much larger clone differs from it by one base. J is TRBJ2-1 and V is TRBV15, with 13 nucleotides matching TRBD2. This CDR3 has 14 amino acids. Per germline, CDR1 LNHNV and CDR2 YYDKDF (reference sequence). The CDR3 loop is CVTKSGLAGNEQFF. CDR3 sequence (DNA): TGTGTCACCAAATCGGGACTAGCGGGGAATGAGCAGTTCTTC.

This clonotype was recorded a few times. CDR3 protein: CSASTGGSYEQYF. CDR3 in DNA: TGCAGTGCCAGCACCGGGGGATCCTACGAGCAGTACTTC. The genes are TRBV20-1 and TRBJ2-7; perhaps TRBD2 as D (6 bases). Looked up from germline, CDR1 is DFQATT and CDR2 is SNEGSKA (reference sequence). This CDR3 contains 13 residues. V was shortened by 6 bases and J by 1 base, with 13 bases between the two germline ends.